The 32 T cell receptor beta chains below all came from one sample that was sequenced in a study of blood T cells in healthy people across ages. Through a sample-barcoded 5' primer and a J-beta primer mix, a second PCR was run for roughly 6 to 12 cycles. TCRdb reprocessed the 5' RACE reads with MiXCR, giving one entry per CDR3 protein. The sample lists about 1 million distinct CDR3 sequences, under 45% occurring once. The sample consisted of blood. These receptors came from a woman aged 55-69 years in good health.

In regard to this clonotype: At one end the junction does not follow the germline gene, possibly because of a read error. The chain's CDR3 is CASSLDDNSPPHF. The CDR3 DNA sequence: TGTGCCAGCAGCTTAGATGATAATTCACCCCCCCACTTT. This chain joins TRBV7-2 and TRBJ1-6; D gene ambiguous. Germline lookup yields CDR1 SGHTA and CDR2 FQGNSA. The CDR3 loop spans 13 amino acids.

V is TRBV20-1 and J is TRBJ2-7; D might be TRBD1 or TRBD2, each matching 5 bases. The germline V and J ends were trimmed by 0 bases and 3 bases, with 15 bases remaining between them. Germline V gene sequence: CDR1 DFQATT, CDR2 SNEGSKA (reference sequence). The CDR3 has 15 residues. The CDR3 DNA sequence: TGCAGTGCTAGAGAGTTGGGGACGGAAGTCTACGAGCAGTACTTC. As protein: CSARELGTEVYEQYF.

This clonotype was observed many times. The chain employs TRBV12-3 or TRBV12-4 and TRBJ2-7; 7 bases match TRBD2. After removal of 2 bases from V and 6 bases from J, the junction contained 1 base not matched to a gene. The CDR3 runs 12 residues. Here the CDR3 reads CASSLWGGEQYF. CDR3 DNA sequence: TGTGCCAGCAGTTTATGGGGGGGCGAGCAGTACTTC.

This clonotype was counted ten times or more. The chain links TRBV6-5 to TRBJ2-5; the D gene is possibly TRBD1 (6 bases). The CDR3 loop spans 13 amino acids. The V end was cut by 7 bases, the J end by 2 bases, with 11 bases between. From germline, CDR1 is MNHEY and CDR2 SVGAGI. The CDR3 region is CASNTQGQETQYF. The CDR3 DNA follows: TGTGCCAGCAATACCCAGGGGCAAGAGACCCAGTACTTC.

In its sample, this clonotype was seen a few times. The CDR3 DNA reads as TGTGCCACCAGTGACCCCGGGTATGGCTACACCTTC. Residues: CATSDPGYGYTF. The chain couples TRBV24-1 to TRBJ1-2; D is undetermined. Germline V CDR1 and CDR2: KGHDR, SFDVKD. The CDR3 has 12 residues. Between the trimmed V and J ends, which lost 4 bases and 5 bases, there was a span of 7 bases.

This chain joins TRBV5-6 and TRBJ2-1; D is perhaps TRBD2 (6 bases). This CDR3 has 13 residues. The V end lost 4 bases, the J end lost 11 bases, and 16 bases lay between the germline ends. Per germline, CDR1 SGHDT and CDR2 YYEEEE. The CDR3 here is CASSPEGRDQQFF. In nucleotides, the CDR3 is TGTGCCAGCAGCCCGGAGGGCAGGGATCAGCAGTTCTTC.

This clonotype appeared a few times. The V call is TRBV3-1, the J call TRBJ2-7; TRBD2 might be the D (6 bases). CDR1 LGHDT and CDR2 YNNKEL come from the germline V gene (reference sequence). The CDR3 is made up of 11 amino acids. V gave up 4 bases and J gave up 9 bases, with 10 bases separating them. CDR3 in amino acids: CASSLGEVQYF. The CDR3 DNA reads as TGTGCCAGCAGCCTGGGGGAGGTGCAGTACTTC.

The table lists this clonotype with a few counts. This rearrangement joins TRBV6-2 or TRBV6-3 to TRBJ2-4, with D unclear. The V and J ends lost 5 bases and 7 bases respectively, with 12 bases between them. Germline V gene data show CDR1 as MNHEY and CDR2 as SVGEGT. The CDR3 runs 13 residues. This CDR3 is CASSPSTGNIQYF. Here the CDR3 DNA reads TGTGCCAGCAGTCCCTCGACTGGGAACATTCAGTACTTC.

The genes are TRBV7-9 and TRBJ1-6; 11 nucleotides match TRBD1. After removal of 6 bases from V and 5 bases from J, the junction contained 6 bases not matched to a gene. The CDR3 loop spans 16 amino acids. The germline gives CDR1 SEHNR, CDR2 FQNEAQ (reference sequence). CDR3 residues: CASRPDRGRNNSPLHF. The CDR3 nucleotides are TGTGCCAGCAGGCCGGACAGGGGGCGAAATAATTCACCCCTCCACTTT.

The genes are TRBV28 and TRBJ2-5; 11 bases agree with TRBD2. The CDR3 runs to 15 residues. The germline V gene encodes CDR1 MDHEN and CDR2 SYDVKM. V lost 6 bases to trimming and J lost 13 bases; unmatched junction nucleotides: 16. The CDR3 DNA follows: TGTGCCAGCAGCCTATTAGCGGGAGGGACAGAGTGGCTGTACTTC. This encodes CASSLLAGGTEWLYF.

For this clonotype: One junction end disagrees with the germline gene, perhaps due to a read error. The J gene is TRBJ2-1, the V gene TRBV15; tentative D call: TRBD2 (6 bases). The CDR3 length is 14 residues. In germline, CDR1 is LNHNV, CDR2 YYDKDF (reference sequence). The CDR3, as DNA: TGTGCCACCAGCGGGCCCAGCGGGTACAACGAGCAGTTCTTC. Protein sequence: CATSGPSGYNEQFF.

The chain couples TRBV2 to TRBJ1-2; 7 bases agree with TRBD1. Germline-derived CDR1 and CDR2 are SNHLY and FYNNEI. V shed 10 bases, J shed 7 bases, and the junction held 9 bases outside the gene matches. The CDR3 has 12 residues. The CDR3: CAKDETGSGYTF. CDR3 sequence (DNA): TGTGCCAAGGACGAGACAGGGAGTGGCTACACCTTC.

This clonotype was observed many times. CDR3 in amino acids: CASSPRFVGKEQYF. In nucleotides, the CDR3 is TGTGCCAGCAGTCCCCGCTTCGTCGGGAAGGAGCAGTACTTC. This sequence joins TRBV27 and TRBJ2-7; TRBD2 might be the D (5 bases). CDR1 and CDR2 from the germline V gene are MNHEY and SMNVEV (reference sequence). The CDR3 covers 14 residues. Trimming took 5 bases from V and 7 from J, leaving 18 bases between them.

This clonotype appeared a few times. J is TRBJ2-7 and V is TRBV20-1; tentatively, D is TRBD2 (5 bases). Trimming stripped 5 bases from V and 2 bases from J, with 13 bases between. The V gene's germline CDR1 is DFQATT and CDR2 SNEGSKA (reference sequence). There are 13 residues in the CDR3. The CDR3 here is CSAWEILAYEQYF. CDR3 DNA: TGCAGTGCTTGGGAGATCCTCGCCTACGAGCAGTACTTC.

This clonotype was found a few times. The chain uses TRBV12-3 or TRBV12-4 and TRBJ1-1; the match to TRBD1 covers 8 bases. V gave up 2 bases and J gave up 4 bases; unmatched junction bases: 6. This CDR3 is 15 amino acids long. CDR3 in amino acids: CASSLRTGSTTEAFF. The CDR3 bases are TGTGCCAGCAGTTTAAGGACAGGGAGTACCACTGAAGCTTTCTTT.

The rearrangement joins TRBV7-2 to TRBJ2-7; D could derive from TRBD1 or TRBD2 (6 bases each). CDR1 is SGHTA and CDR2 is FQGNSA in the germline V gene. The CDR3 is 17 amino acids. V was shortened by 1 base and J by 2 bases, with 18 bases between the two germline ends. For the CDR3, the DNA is TGTGCCAGCAGCTTAGGTCAGGGAGGCAGGGGCACCTACGAGCAGTACTTC. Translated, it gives CASSLGQGGRGTYEQYF.

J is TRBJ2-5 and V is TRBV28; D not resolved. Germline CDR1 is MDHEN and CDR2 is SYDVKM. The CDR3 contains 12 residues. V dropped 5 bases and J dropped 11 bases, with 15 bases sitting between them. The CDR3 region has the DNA TGTGCCAGCAGTCCCGCCTTGGGTGAGCAGTACTTC. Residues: CASSPALGEQYF.

CDR3 coding DNA: TGCAGTGCTAGAGATGTGACTAGCATTAACAATGAGCAGTTCTTC. Translated, it gives CSARDVTSINNEQFF. The rearrangement uses TRBV20-1 and TRBJ2-1; 7 positions match TRBD2. V shed 0 bases, J shed 5 bases, and the junction held 7 bases outside the gene matches. Germline-derived CDR1 and CDR2 are DFQATT and SNEGSKA (reference sequence). This CDR3 is built from 15 residues.

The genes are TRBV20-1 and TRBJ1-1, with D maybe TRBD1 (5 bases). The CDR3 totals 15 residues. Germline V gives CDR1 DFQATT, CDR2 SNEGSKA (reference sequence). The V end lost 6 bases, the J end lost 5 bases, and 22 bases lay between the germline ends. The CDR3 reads CSAPNPGTLGTEAFF. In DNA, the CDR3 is TGCAGTGCCCCCAATCCCGGGACCCTGGGGACTGAAGCTTTCTTT.

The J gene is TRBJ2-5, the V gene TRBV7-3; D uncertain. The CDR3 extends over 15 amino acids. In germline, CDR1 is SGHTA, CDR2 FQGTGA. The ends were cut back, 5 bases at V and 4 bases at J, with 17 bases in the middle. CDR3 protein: CASSPERAGRETQYF. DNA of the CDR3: TGTGCCAGCAGCCCCGAGAGAGCAGGAAGAGAGACCCAGTACTTC.

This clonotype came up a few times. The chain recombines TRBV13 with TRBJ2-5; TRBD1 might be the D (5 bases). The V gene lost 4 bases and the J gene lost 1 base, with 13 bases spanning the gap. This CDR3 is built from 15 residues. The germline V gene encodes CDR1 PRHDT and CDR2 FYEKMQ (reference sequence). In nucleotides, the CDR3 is TGTGCCAGCAGCTCCTACTCAGGGCCCCAAGAGACCCAGTACTTC. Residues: CASSSYSGPQETQYF.

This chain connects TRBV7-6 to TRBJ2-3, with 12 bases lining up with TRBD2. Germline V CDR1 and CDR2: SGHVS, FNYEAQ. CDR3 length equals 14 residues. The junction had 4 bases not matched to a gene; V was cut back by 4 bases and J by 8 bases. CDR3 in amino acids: CASSSLAGGPTQYF. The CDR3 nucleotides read TGTGCCAGCAGCTCACTAGCGGGAGGTCCTACGCAGTATTTT.

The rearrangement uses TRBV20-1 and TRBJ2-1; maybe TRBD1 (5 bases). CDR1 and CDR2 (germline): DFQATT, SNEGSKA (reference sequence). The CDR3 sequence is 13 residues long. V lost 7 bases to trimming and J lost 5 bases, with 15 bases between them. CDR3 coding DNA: TGCAGTGGCCTAGGGGAAAGTAACAATGAGCAGTTCTTC. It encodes CSGLGESNNEQFF.

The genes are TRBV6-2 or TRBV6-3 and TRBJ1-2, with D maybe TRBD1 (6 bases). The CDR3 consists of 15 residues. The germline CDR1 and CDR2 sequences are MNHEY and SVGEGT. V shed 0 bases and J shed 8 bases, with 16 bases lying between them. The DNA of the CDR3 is TGTGCCAGCAGTTACTCTGAGGACAGCGCTTCGGGCTACACCTTC. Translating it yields CASSYSEDSASGYTF.

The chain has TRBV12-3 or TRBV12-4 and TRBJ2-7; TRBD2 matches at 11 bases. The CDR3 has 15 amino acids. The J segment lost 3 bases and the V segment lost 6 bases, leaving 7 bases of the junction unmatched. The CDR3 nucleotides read TGTGCCAGCAGAACACTAGCGGGAGAAGTCTACGAGCAGTACTTC. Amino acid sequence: CASRTLAGEVYEQYF.

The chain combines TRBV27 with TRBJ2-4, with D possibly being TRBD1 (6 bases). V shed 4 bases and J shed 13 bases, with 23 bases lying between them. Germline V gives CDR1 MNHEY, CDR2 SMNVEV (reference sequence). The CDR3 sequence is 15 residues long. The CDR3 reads CASSSRDNSYLVQYF. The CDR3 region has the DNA TGTGCCAGCAGTTCCCGGGACAACTCGTATCTCGTGCAGTACTTC.

CDR3 residues: CASSYSSAGPNNEQFF. The CDR3 DNA reads TGTGCCAGCAGTTACTCCTCCGCAGGACCTAACAATGAGCAGTTCTTC. This chain connects TRBV27 to TRBJ2-1; D remains ambiguous. Germline CDR1 MNHEY, CDR2 SMNVEV (reference sequence). The CDR3 contains 16 residues. V lost 4 bases and J lost 5, with 18 bases in between.

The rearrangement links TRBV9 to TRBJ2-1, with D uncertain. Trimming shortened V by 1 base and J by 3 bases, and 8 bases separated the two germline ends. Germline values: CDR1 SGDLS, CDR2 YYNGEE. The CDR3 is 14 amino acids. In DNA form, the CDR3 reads TGTGCCAGCAGCGTAACACTGGGCTACAATGAGCAGTTCTTC. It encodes CASSVTLGYNEQFF. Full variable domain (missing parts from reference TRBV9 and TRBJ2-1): DSGVTQTPKHLITATGQRVTLRCSPRSGDLSVYWYQQSLDQGLQFLIQYYNGEERAKGNILERFSAQQFPDLHSELNLSSLELGDSALYFCASSVTLGYNEQFFGPGTRLTVL.

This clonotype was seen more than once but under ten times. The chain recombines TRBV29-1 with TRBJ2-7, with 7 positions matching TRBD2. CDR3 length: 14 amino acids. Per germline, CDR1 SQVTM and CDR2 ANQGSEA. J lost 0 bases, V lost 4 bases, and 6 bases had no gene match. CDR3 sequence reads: CSVVSSGSSYEQYF. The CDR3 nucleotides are TGCAGCGTTGTTTCTAGCGGATCCTCCTACGAGCAGTACTTC.

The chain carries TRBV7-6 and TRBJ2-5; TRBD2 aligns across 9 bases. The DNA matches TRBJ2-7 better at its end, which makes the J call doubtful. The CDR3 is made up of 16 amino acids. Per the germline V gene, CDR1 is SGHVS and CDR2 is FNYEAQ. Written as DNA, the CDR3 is TGTGCCAGCAGCCCCTGTAGCGGGAGTAGTACCTACGAGCAGTACTTC. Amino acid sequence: CASSPCSGSSTYEQYF.

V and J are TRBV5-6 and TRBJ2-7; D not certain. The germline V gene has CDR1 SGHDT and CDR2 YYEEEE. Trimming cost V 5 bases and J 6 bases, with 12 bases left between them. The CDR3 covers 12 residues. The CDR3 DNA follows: TGTGCCAGCAGTTACCGCGTGGGCGAGCAGTACTTC. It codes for CASSYRVGEQYF.

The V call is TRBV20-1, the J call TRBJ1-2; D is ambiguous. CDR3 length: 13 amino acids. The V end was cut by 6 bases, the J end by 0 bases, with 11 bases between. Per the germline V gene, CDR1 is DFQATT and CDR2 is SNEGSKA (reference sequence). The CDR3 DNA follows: TGCAGTGCCACCCGTGGCGCTAACTATGGCTACACCTTC. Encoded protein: CSATRGANYGYTF.